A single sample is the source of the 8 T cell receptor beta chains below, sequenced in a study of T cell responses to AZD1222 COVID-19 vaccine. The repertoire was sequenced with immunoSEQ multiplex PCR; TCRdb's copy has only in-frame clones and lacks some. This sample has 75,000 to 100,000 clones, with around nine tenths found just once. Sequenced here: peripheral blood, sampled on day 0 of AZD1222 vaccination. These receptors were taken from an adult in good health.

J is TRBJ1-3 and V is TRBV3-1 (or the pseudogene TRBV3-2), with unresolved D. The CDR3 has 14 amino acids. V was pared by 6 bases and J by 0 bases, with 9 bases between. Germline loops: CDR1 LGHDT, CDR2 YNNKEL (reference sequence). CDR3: CASRHRFSGNTIYF. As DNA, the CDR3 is TGTGCCAGCAGGCATAGGTTCTCTGGAAACACCATATATTTT.

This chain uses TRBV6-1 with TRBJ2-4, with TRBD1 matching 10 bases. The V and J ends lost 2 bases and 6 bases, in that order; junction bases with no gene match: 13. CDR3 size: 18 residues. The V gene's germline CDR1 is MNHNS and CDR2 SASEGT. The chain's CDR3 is CASSESGGWDRGGNIQYF. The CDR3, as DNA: TGTGCCAGCAGTGAAAGTGGGGGTTGGGACAGGGGAGGAAACATTCAGTACTTC.

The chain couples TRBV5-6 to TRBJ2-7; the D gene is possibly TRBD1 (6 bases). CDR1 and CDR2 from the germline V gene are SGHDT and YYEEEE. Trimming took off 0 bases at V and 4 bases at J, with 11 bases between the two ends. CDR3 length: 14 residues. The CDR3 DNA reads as TGTGCCAGCAGCTTGGTGGGGGCCCGTTACGAGCAGTACTTC. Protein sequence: CASSLVGARYEQYF.

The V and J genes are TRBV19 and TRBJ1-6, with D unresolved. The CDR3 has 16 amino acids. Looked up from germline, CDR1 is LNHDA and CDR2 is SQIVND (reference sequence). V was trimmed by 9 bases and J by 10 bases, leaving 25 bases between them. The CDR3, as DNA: TGTGCCAGCTCTCTCGGGTGGTCGCCTTCAGGATCACCCCTCCACTTT. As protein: CASSLGWSPSGSPLHF.

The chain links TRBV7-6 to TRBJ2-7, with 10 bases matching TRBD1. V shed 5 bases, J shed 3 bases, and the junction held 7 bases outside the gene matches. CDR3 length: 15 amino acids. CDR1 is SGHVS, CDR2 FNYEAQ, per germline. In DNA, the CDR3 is TGTGCCAGCAGCCCGATCGGGACAGGGGTCTACGAGCAGTACTTC. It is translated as CASSPIGTGVYEQYF.

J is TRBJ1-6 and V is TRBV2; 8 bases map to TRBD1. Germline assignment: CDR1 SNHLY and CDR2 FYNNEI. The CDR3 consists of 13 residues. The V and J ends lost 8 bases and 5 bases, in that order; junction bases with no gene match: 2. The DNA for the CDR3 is TGTGCCAGCTTACAGGGGGATAATTCACCCCTCCACTTT. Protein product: CASLQGDNSPLHF.

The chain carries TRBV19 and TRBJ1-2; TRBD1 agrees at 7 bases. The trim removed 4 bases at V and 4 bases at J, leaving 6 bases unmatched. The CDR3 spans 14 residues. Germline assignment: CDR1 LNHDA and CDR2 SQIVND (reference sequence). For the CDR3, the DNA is TGTGCCAGTAGTACCGACAGGGTGGCCTATGGCTACACCTTC. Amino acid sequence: CASSTDRVAYGYTF.

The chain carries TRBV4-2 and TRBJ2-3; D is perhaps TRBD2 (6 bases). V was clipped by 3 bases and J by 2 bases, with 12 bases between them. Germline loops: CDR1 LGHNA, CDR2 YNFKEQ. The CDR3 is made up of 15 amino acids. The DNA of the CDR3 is TGTGCCAGCAGCCATGAGGACTATCTCACAGATACGCAGTATTTT. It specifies CASSHEDYLTDTQYF.